A selection of T cell receptor beta chains follows, all from one sample in a study of control samples from healthy donors and cancer patients. The protocol was immunoSEQ multiplex PCR, while the TCRdb copy is restricted to in-frame clones and leaves out a portion. The data show tens of thousands of clones, around 86% seen once. The sequencing sample was made of PBMCs. These receptors were collected from a woman in her 40s with lung cancer. CDR3s include the opening cysteine and the closing phenylalanine or tryptophan. The D gene is left open where the match is weak. Not every row has a clone size; where given, it reads once, few, many or a size class.

.	TRBJ1-2	.	TRBV4-1	CASSQAIDLKAGGYGYTF	TGCGCCAGCAGCCAAGCGATAGACCTCAAAGCCGGGGGGTATGGCTACACCTTC
.	TRBJ1-5	.	TRBV3-1/TRBV3-2	CASSLGGSGHNQPQHF	TGTGCCAGCAGCCTAGGGGGGTCGGGGCACAATCAGCCCCAGCATTTT
.	TRBJ1-3	.	TRBV5-1	CASSRETGNTIYF	TGCGCCAGCAGCAGGGAAACTGGAAACACCATATATTTT
.	TRBJ2-3	.	TRBV6-5	CASSPLDEARDTQYF	TGTGCCAGCAGTCCCCTGGACGAGGCGCGAGATACGCAGTATTTT
.	TRBJ2-7	TRBD1	TRBV10-3	CAIRRGQDSYEQYF	TGTGCCATCAGAAGAGGACAGGACTCCTACGAGCAGTACTTC
.	TRBJ1-5	.	TRBV7-9	CASSLEVNQPQHF	TGTGCCAGCAGCTTAGAGGTTAATCAGCCCCAGCATTTT
.	TRBJ1-4	TRBD1	TRBV5-4	CASSLAPGGTDGKLFF	TGTGCCAGCAGCTTGGCCCCGGGAGGGACAGACGGAAAACTGTTTTTT
.	TRBJ1-1	.	TRBV6-5	CASNKGEMNTEAFF	TGTGCCTCAAACAAGGGGGAAATGAACACTGAAGCTTTCTTT
.	TRBJ2-5	.	TRBV27	CASSLRRSETQYF	TGTGCCAGCAGTTTACGACGATCCGAGACCCAGTACTTC
.	TRBJ1-2	.	TRBV10-2	CASGTTPLGYTF	TGCGCCAGCGGAACGACCCCCTTGGGCTACACCTTC
.	TRBJ2-5	.	TRBV7-9	CASSLVDRGFQETQYF	TGTGCCAGCAGCTTAGTGGACCGCGGATTCCAAGAGACCCAGTACTTC
few	TRBJ1-3	.	TRBV12-3/TRBV12-4	CASTFARNTIYF	TGTGCCAGCACCTTTGCACGAAACACCATATATTTT
.	TRBJ2-4	.	TRBV19	CASSIGDRQLAKNIQYF	TGTGCCAGTAGTATAGGTGACAGACAGTTAGCCAAAAACATTCAGTACTTC
.	TRBJ1-2	TRBD1	TRBV12-3/TRBV12-4	CASRVTGAEGYTF	TGTGCCAGCAGAGTTACAGGGGCGGAGGGCTACACCTTC
.	TRBJ1-2	.	TRBV7-9	CASSSPTANYGYTF	TGTGCCAGCAGCTCGCCGACAGCGAACTATGGCTACACCTTC
.	TRBJ2-7	.	TRBV5-1	CASSLDGAYEQYF	TGCGCCAGCAGCTTGGACGGGGCCTACGAGCAGTACTTC
.	TRBJ1-2	.	TRBV3-1/TRBV3-2	CASSQEWPDGYTF	TGTGCCAGCAGCCAAGAGTGGCCAGATGGCTACACCTTC
few	TRBJ1-2	TRBD1	TRBV6-5	CASSRQGAVSYGYTF	TGTGCCAGCAGTAGACAGGGGGCTGTGTCCTATGGCTACACCTTC
.	TRBJ2-2	TRBD1	TRBV7-9	CASSFGTAANTGELFF	TGTGCCAGCAGCTTCGGGACAGCCGCGAACACCGGGGAGCTGTTTTTT
.	TRBJ1-5	.	TRBV10-3	CAISEGRGGVNQPQHF	TGTGCCATCAGTGAGGGGCGAGGGGGTGTAAATCAGCCCCAGCATTTT
.	TRBJ1-1	.	TRBV28	CASSFRGGNTEAFF	TGTGCCAGCAGTTTTAGAGGGGGGAACACTGAAGCTTTCTTT
.	TRBJ2-1	.	TRBV19	CASGRLGNNNEQFF	TGTGCCAGTGGTAGGCTAGGGAATAACAATGAGCAGTTCTTC
.	TRBJ2-5	TRBD2	TRBV5-1	CASSLGVAGDTQETQYF	TGCGCCAGCAGCTTGGGAGTAGCGGGGGATACGCAAGAGACCCAGTACTTC
.	TRBJ2-3	.	TRBV12-3/TRBV12-4	CASRDSDNTQYF	TGTGCCAGCAGGGACAGTGATAATACGCAGTATTTT
.	TRBJ2-7	TRBD1	TRBV27	CASSIQGARYEQYF	TGTGCCAGCAGTATCCAGGGGGCGAGGTACGAGCAGTACTTC
.	TRBJ2-7	TRBD2	TRBV9	CASSEGLATYEQYF	TGTGCCAGCAGCGAGGGACTAGCAACCTACGAGCAGTACTTC
.	TRBJ1-5	.	TRBV19	CASSIGAYSNQPQHF	TGTGCCAGTAGTATTGGAGCGTATAGCAATCAGCCCCAGCATTTT
.	TRBJ2-2	TRBD2	TRBV5-4	CASSLYKLATNTGELFF	TGTGCCAGCAGCCTATATAAACTAGCGACGAACACCGGGGAGCTGTTTTTT
.	TRBJ1-2	TRBD1	TRBV28	CASSGDRGWDGYTF	TGTGCCAGCAGCGGGGACAGGGGTTGGGATGGCTACACCTTC
.	TRBJ1-2	.	TRBV9	CASSVESGIGYTF	TGTGCCAGCAGCGTAGAGTCTGGGATCGGCTACACCTTC
.	TRBJ1-5	.	TRBV19	CASSRLPGGEPQHF	TGTGCCAGTAGTAGACTCCCAGGTGGTGAGCCCCAGCATTTT
.	TRBJ2-7	.	TRBV5-6	CASSFGPRSYEQYF	TGTGCCAGCAGCTTCGGCCCCAGGAGTTACGAGCAGTACTTC
once	TRBJ2-2	.	TRBV7-6	CASSPPNGELFF	TGTGCCAGCAGCCCCCCGAACGGGGAGCTGTTTTTT
few	TRBJ2-5	TRBD2	TRBV5-1	CASSLTSGGVRETQYF	TGCGCCAGCAGCTTGACTAGCGGGGGAGTGAGAGAGACCCAGTACTTC
.	TRBJ2-7	.	TRBV14	CASSQVGAYEQYF	TGTGCCAGCAGCCAAGTGGGGGCCTACGAGCAGTACTTC
.	TRBJ1-1	.	TRBV4-1	CASSQRGGTEAFF	TGCGCCAGCAGCCAACGGGGGGGGACTGAAGCTTTCTTT
.	TRBJ2-7	TRBD1	TRBV6-5	CASRGQGAYEQYF	TGTGCCAGCAGGGGACAGGGGGCCTACGAGCAGTACTTC
once	TRBJ2-3	.	TRBV20-1	CSASQPIAGDRDTQYF	TGCAGTGCTAGTCAGCCTATCGCCGGGGATAGAGATACGCAGTATTTT
.	TRBJ1-5	.	TRBV15	CATSRERLGQPQHF	TGTGCCACCAGCAGAGAGAGGTTGGGACAGCCCCAGCATTTT
.	TRBJ2-7	.	TRBV18	CASSWGDSYEQYF	TGTGCCAGCTCGTGGGGCGACTCCTACGAGCAGTACTTC
.	TRBJ1-2	.	TRBV20-1	CSARPPGGYTF	TGCAGTGCCCGACCCCCAGGTGGCTACACCTTC
.	TRBJ1-2	.	TRBV3-1/TRBV3-2	CASSQVGTGGYGYTF	TGTGCCAGCAGCCAAGTAGGAACAGGAGGCTATGGCTACACCTTC
few	TRBJ2-2	TRBD2	TRBV30	CAWGTSRAGELFF	TGTGCCTGGGGGACTAGTCGGGCCGGGGAGCTGTTTTTT
.	TRBJ2-2	TRBD2	TRBV20-1	CSASGSQRGESTGELFF	TGCAGTGCTAGTGGTAGCCAGCGGGGGGAGAGCACCGGGGAGCTGTTTTTT
.	TRBJ2-5	.	TRBV12-3/TRBV12-4	CASSLGQETQYF	TGTGCCAGCAGTTTAGGACAAGAGACCCAGTACTTC